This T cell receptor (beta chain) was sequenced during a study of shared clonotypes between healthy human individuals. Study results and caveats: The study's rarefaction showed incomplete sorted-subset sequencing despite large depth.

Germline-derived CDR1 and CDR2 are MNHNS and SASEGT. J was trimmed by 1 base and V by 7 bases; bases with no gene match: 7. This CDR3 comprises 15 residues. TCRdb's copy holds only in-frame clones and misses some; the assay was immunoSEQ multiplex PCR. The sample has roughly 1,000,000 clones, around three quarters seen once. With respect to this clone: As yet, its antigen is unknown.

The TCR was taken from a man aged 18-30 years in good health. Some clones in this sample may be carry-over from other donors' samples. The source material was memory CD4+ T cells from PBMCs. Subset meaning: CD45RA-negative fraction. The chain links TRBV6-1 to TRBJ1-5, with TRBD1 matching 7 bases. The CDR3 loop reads CASILRDRSNQPQHF. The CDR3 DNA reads TGTGCCAGCATACTCCGGGACAGAAGCAATCAGCCCCAGCATTTT.